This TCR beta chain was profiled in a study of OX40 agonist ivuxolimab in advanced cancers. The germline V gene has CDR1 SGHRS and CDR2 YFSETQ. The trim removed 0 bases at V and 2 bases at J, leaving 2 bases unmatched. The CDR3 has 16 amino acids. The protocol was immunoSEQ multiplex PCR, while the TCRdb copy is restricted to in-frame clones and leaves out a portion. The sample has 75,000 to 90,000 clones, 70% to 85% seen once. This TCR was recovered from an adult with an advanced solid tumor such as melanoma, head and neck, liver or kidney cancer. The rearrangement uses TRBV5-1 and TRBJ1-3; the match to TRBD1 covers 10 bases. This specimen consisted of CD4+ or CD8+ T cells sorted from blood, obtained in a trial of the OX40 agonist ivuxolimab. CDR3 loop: CASSLGQGATGNTIYF. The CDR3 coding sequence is TGCGCCAGCAGCTTGGGACAGGGGGCGACTGGAAACACCATATATTTT.